The rows below give T cell receptor beta chains drawn from one sample of a study of cytomegalovirus exposure and HLA in healthy donors. Profiling relied on immunoSEQ multiplex PCR, and the TCRdb table lists in-frame clones only, not all of them. The sample records 250,000 or so clones, nearly 95% being singletons. Sequenced sample: PBMCs. The receptors originated from a girl aged 2-10 years in good health and CMV-seronegative. CDR3s include the opening cysteine and the closing phenylalanine or tryptophan. Each record gives: clone size, V gene, D gene, J gene, CDR3 protein, CDR3 DNA. The D gene is left open where the match is weak. The size entry is marked missing in some rows and otherwise reads once, few, many or a size class.

.	TRBV27	TRBD1	TRBJ1-5	CASTAGGEDQPQHF	TGTGCCAGCACGGCAGGGGGCGAAGATCAGCCCCAGCATTTT
.	TRBV2	TRBD1	TRBJ1-1	CASNGQGILGTEAFF	TGTGCCAGCAACGGACAGGGCATATTGGGCACTGAAGCTTTCTTT
.	TRBV5-1	.	TRBJ2-2	CASSTPTGSTGELFF	TGCGCCAGCAGCACGCCGACAGGATCCACCGGGGAGCTGTTTTTT
.	TRBV29-1	.	TRBJ2-1	CSVEGIRGDEQFF	TGCAGCGTTGAAGGGATTAGAGGCGATGAGCAGTTCTTC
.	TRBV18	.	TRBJ1-2	CASSLGPRPNYYGYTF	TGTGCCAGCTCACTTGGGCCCCGGCCCAACTACTATGGCTACACCTTC
.	TRBV11-2	TRBD1	TRBJ1-2	CASSSGQGEGYTF	TGTGCCAGCAGCTCCGGCCAGGGGGAAGGCTACACCTTC
.	TRBV27	.	TRBJ2-1	CASGRTYNEQFF	TGTGCCAGCGGGAGGACTTACAATGAGCAGTTCTTC
few	TRBV6-5	TRBD1	TRBJ2-1	CASSYLGQGVTNEQFF	TGTGCCAGCAGTTACTTAGGACAGGGTGTGACGAATGAGCAGTTCTTC
.	TRBV11-2	TRBD1	TRBJ1-5	CASSLGTGGNQPQHF	TGTGCCAGCAGCTTAGGAACAGGGGGCAATCAGCCCCAGCATTTT
.	TRBV4-1	TRBD2	TRBJ2-3	CASSPGLIYTDTQYF	TGCGCCAGCAGCCCGGGACTAATTTACACAGATACGCAGTATTTT
.	TRBV5-6	TRBD2	TRBJ2-5	CASSLLAGVKETQYF	TGTGCCAGCAGCTTGCTAGCGGGAGTGAAAGAGACCCAGTACTTC
.	TRBV5-1	.	TRBJ1-5	CASSLETGGNQPQHF	TGCGCCAGCAGCTTGGAAACAGGAGGCAATCAGCCCCAGCATTTT
.	TRBV11-2	.	TRBJ1-1	CASSFGWDTEAFF	TGTGCCAGCAGCTTCGGGTGGGACACTGAAGCTTTCTTT
.	TRBV5-4	TRBD2	TRBJ2-7	CASSYNLAGGNYEQYF	TGTGCCAGCAGTTACAACCTAGCGGGAGGGAACTACGAGCAGTACTTC
.	TRBV12-5	TRBD2	TRBJ2-1	CASDLADIPYNEQFF	TGTGCTAGTGACCTAGCGGACATACCCTACAATGAGCAGTTCTTC
once	TRBV5-4	TRBD2	TRBJ2-7	CASSTLAGAGEQYF	TGTGCCAGCAGCACACTAGCGGGAGCGGGTGAGCAGTACTTC
.	TRBV5-6	TRBD1	TRBJ2-7	CASSLGTGGYEQYF	TGTGCCAGCAGCTTGGGGACAGGGGGCTACGAGCAGTACTTC
.	TRBV2	.	TRBJ1-3	CASRGEGTGNTIYF	TGTGCCAGCAGGGGGGAGGGGACTGGAAACACCATATATTTT
.	TRBV5-1	TRBD2	TRBJ2-3	CASRPLAGWEDTQYF	TGCGCCAGCAGGCCACTAGCGGGATGGGAAGATACGCAGTATTTT
.	TRBV2	.	TRBJ2-7	CASIPSGTRSYEQYF	TGTGCCAGCATCCCTTCGGGGACAAGATCCTACGAGCAGTACTTC
few	TRBV30	.	TRBJ1-5	CAWSSGEGQPQHF	TGTGCCTGGAGTTCGGGGGAAGGTCAGCCCCAGCATTTT
once	TRBV4-1	.	TRBJ1-2	CASSQGSARVNYGYTF	TGCGCCAGCAGCCAAGGATCCGCCAGGGTTAATTATGGCTACACCTTC
.	TRBV2	.	TRBJ2-1	CASSDPSINEQFF	TGTGCCAGCAGTGACCCATCCATCAATGAGCAGTTCTTC
.	TRBV5-6	TRBD1	TRBJ2-3	CASSFGTGSMPDTQYF	TGTGCCAGCAGCTTCGGGACAGGGTCGATGCCAGATACGCAGTATTTT
once	TRBV9	TRBD2	TRBJ2-7	CASSRGLAAIYEQYF	TGTGCCAGCAGCCGCGGGCTAGCGGCTATCTACGAGCAGTACTTC
.	TRBV19	.	TRBJ1-2	CASSTRIDRTGTIRGYTF	TGTGCCAGTAGTACTCGAATCGACAGGACCGGGACTATCCGTGGCTACACCTTC
.	TRBV30	TRBD1	TRBJ1-2	CAWSGLDRGGYGYTF	TGTGCCTGGAGTGGCCTGGACAGGGGCGGGTATGGCTACACCTTC
.	TRBV29-1	.	TRBJ1-2	CSVEDRRRGYTF	TGCAGCGTTGAAGATCGCAGGCGTGGCTACACCTTC
.	TRBV5-4	TRBD1	TRBJ1-3	CASSSRTGGFSGNTIYF	TGTGCCAGCAGTTCACGGACAGGGGGTTTCTCTGGAAACACCATATATTTT
once	TRBV9	.	TRBJ1-1	CASSVGESVEAFF	TGTGCCAGCAGCGTAGGGGAGTCGGTTGAAGCTTTCTTT
.	TRBV4-1	.	TRBJ2-7	CASSPQGSARPYEQYF	TGCGCCAGCAGCCCCCAGGGGAGCGCACGTCCCTACGAGCAGTACTTC
.	TRBV5-4	TRBD2	TRBJ2-3	CATATTSGSLDTQYF	TGTGCCACTGCCACGACTAGCGGGAGTCTGGATACGCAGTATTTT
.	TRBV18	TRBD1	TRBJ2-7	CASSSRDRGFPSEQYF	TGTGCCAGCTCATCCCGGGACAGGGGGTTCCCCAGCGAGCAGTACTTC
.	TRBV19	TRBD1	TRBJ2-2	CASSTNQGVGGELFF	TGTGCCAGTAGCACGAACCAGGGGGTTGGCGGGGAGCTGTTTTTT
once	TRBV11-2	.	TRBJ1-1	CASSFESLINTEAFF	TGTGCCAGCAGCTTCGAGAGCTTGATAAACACTGAAGCTTTCTTT
.	TRBV19	TRBD1	TRBJ1-2	CASKGRDRPNYGYTF	TGTGCCAGTAAGGGCAGGGACAGGCCTAACTATGGCTACACCTTC
.	TRBV10-3	TRBD1	TRBJ2-3	CAISAPGTASTDTQYF	TGTGCCATCAGTGCCCCGGGGACAGCTAGCACAGATACGCAGTATTTT
.	TRBV7-3	.	TRBJ1-1	CASRGGGEAFF	TGTGCCAGCAGGGGAGGAGGTGAAGCTTTCTTT
once	TRBV5-6	.	TRBJ2-5	CASSLEPGFRQETQYF	TGTGCCAGCAGCTTGGAGCCGGGATTTAGGCAAGAGACCCAGTACTTC
.	TRBV20-1	.	TRBJ2-7	CSATRGYEQYF	TGCAGTGCGACACGCGGGTACGAGCAGTACTTC
.	TRBV9	TRBD2	TRBJ2-2	CASSAPTTSGRRYTGELFF	TGTGCCAGCAGCGCCCCCACGACTAGCGGGAGACGCTACACCGGGGAGCTGTTTTTT
.	TRBV29-1	TRBD2	TRBJ2-7	CSVRTSRAYEQYF	TGCAGCGTCCGGACTAGCAGGGCCTACGAGCAGTACTTC
.	TRBV5-1	TRBD2	TRBJ2-5	CASSSTGGMEQYF	TGCGCCAGCAGCTCGACCGGGGGGATGGAGCAGTACTTC
.	TRBV6-1	.	TRBJ2-5	CASSVGQEGETQYF	TGTGCCAGCAGTGTCGGACAGGAGGGGGAGACCCAGTACTTC
.	TRBV5-8	.	TRBJ1-5	CASSLLAGDSNQPQHF	TGTGCCAGCAGCTTGTTGGCAGGGGATAGCAATCAGCCCCAGCATTTT
.	TRBV5-1	TRBD2	TRBJ2-7	CASSLFSAVSGSSDEQYF	TGCGCCAGCAGCTTATTTTCCGCGGTCAGCGGGAGTAGCGACGAGCAGTACTTC
.	TRBV5-1	.	TRBJ2-7	CASSRDTLSYEQYF	TGCGCCAGCAGCCGGGACACCTTGTCCTACGAGCAGTACTTC
.	TRBV5-5	.	TRBJ2-7	CASSLAGALYEQYF	TGTGCCAGCAGCTTGGCAGGGGCCCTATACGAGCAGTACTTC
.	TRBV9	.	TRBJ2-2	CASSVFSANTGELFF	TGTGCCAGCAGCGTATTTTCTGCGAACACCGGGGAGCTGTTTTTT
.	TRBV11-2	.	TRBJ2-2	CASSPGLGNTGELFF	TGTGCCAGCAGCCCGGGACTGGGGAACACCGGGGAGCTGTTTTTT
.	TRBV13	TRBD1	TRBJ2-1	CASSIQGLMDNEQFF	TGTGCCAGCTCGATACAGGGGTTGATGGACAATGAGCAGTTCTTC
.	TRBV15	.	TRBJ1-3	CATRRGASGNTIYF	TGTGCCACCAGGCGGGGCGCGTCTGGAAACACCATATATTTT
few	TRBV25-1	TRBD1	TRBJ1-6	CANRTGGRSPLHF	TGTGCCAACCGGACAGGGGGAAGATCACCCCTCCACTTT
.	TRBV19	TRBD1	TRBJ1-2	CASSIDPGQGAYGYTF	TGTGCCAGTAGTATAGATCCCGGACAGGGGGCCTATGGCTACACCTTC
.	TRBV30	.	TRBJ2-5	CAWSGVGGTSETQYF	TGTGCCTGGAGTGGGGTAGGGGGAACCTCAGAGACCCAGTACTTC
.	TRBV4-2	.	TRBJ2-3	CASSQDRGDTQYF	TGTGCCAGCAGCCAAGATAGGGGAGATACGCAGTATTTT
.	TRBV7-9	.	TRBJ1-2	CASSPQGDGYGYTF	TGTGCCAGCAGCCCACAGGGTGACGGCTATGGCTACACCTTC